The text below deals with one T cell receptor beta chain. Clones were read by immunoSEQ multiplex PCR, and TCRdb kept only the in-frame ones, dropping some. Here the sample spans some 90,000 clones, roughly four fifths being singletons. The record originates from a study of a mutant IDH1 vaccine in newly diagnosed glioma. Overall study context: Treated patients had a mean age of approximately 40 years and a roughly 62% male, 37.5% female split.

This CDR3 is built from 12 residues. V lost 2 bases and J lost 7, with 7 bases in between. CDR1 is SGHDT, CDR2 YYEEEE, per germline. Time point meaning: baseline, week 1 (first vaccination visit). Treatment in this sample: pre-vaccination baseline after standard-of-care therapy. This TCR derives from a middle-aged man with glioma. Some clones in this sample may be carry-over from other donors' samples. The source was PBMCs, collected from a glioma patient treated with radiotherapy, temozolomide or both. The chain links TRBV5-6 to TRBJ1-5; D is unresolved. Here the CDR3 reads CASSFLGQPQHF. In DNA, the CDR3 is TGTGCCAGCAGCTTTCTTGGGCAGCCCCAGCATTTT.